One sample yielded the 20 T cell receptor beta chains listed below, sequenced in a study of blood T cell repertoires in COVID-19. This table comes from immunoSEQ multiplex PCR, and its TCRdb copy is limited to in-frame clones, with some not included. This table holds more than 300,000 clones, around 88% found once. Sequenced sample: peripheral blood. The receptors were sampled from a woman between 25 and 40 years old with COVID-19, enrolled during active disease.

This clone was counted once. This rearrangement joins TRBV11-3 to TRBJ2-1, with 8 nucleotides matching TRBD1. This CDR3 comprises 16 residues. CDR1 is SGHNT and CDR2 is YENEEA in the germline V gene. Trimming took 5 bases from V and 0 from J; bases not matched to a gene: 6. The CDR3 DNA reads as TGTGCCAGCAGCCGGGGACAGGCGAGCTCCTACAATGAGCAGTTCTTC. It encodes CASSRGQASSYNEQFF.

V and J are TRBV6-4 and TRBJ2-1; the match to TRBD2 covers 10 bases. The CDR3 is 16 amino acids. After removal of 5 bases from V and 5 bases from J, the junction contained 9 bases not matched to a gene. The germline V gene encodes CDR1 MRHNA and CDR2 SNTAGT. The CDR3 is CASSQLAGGRNNEQFF. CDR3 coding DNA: TGTGCCAGCAGTCAATTAGCGGGGGGCAGAAACAATGAGCAGTTCTTC.

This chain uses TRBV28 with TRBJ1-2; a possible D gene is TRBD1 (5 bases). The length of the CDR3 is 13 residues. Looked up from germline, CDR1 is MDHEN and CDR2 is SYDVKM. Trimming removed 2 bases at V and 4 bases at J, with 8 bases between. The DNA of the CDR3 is TGTGCCAGCAGTTTAGGAGGGGCCTATGGCTACACCTTC. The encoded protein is CASSLGGAYGYTF.

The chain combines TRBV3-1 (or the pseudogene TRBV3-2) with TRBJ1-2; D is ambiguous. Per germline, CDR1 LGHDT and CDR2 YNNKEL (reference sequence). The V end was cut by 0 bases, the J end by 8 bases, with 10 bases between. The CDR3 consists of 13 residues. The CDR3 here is CASSQDLRRGYTF. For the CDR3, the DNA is TGTGCCAGCAGCCAAGATTTGAGGCGGGGCTACACCTTC.

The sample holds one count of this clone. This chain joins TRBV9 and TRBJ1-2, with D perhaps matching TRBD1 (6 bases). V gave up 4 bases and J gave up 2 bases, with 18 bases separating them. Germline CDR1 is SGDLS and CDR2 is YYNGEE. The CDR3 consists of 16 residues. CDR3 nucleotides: TGTGCCAGCAGCTCCCTAGGGGGGGGGACGAACTATGGCTACACCTTC. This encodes CASSSLGGGTNYGYTF.

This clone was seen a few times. CDR3 sequence: CASSLLGQNTEAFF. CDR3 bases: TGTGCCAGCAGTTTATTGGGACAGAACACTGAAGCTTTCTTT. The genes are TRBV27 and TRBJ1-1, with a weak D call TRBD1 (6 bases). The CDR3 consists of 14 residues. Germline V lookup: CDR1 MNHEY, CDR2 SMNVEV (reference sequence). V was clipped by 1 base and J by 1 base, with 7 bases between them.

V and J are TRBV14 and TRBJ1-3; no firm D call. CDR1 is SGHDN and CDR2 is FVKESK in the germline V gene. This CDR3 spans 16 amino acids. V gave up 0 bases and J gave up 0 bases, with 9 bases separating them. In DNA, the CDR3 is TGTGCCAGCAGCCAAGACTATGTCGGCTCTGGAAACACCATATATTTT. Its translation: CASSQDYVGSGNTIYF.

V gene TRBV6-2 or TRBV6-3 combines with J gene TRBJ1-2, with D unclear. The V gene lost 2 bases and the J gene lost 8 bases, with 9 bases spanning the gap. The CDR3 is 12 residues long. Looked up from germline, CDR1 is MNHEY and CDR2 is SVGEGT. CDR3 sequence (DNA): TGTGCCAGCAGTTACAGAGGGAACGGCTACACCTTC. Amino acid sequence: CASSYRGNGYTF.

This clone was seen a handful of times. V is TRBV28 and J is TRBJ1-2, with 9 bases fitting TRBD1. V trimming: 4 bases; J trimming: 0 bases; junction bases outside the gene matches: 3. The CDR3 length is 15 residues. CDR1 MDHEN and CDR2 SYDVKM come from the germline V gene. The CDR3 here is CASSSTGGPNYGYTF. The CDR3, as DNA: TGTGCCAGCAGTTCAACAGGGGGCCCTAACTATGGCTACACCTTC.

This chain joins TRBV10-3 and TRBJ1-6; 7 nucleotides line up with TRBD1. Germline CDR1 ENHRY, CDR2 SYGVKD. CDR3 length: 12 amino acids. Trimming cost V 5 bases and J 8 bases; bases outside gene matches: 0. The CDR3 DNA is TGTGCCATCAGTACAGGGGATTCACCCCTCCACTTT. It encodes CAISTGDSPLHF.

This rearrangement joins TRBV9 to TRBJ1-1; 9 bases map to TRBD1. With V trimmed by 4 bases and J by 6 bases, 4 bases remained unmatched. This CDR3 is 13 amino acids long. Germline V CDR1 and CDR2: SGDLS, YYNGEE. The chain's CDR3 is CASSPRTGAEAFF. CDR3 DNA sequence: TGTGCCAGCAGCCCACGGACAGGGGCTGAAGCTTTCTTT.

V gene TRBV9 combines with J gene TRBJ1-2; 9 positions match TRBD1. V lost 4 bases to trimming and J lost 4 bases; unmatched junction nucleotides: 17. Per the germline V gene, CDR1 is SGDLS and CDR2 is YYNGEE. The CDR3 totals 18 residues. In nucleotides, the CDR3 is TGTGCCAGCAGCCCGGAGTGGGCGGGACAGGGAAGTACCTATGGCTACACCTTC. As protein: CASSPEWAGQGSTYGYTF.

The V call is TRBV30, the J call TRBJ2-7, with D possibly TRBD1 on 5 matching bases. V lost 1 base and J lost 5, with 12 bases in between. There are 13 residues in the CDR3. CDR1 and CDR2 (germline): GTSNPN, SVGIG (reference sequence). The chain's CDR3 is CAWSDGRAHEQYF. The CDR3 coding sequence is TGTGCCTGGAGTGACGGCAGGGCCCACGAGCAGTACTTC. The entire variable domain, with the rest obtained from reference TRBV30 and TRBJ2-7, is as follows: SQTIHQWPATLVQPVGSPLSLECTVEGTSNPNLYWYRQAAGRGLQLLFYSVGIGQISSEVPQNLSASRPQDRQFILSSKKLLLSDSGFYLCAWSDGRAHEQYFGPGTRLTVT.

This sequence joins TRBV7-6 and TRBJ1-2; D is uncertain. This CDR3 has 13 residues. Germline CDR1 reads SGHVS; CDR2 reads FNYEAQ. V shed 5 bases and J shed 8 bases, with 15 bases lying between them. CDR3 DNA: TGTGCCAGCAGCCCCCTGCAGGTGGGCGGCTACACCTTC. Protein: CASSPLQVGGYTF.

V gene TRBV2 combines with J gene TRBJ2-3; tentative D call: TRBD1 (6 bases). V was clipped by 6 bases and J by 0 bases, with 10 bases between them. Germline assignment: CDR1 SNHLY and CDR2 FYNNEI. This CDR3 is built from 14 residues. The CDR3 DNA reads TGTGCCAGCAGCGACAGGAGTAGCACAGATACGCAGTATTTT. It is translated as CASSDRSSTDTQYF. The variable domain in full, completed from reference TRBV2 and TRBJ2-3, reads EPEVTQTPSHQVTQMGQEVILRCVPISNHLYFYWYRQILGQKVEFLVSFYNNEISEKSEIFDDQFSVERPDGSNFTLKIRSTKLEDSAMYFCASSDRSSTDTQYFGPGTRLTVL.

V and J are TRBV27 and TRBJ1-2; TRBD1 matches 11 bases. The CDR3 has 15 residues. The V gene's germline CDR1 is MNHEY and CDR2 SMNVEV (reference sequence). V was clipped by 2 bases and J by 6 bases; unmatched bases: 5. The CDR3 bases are TGTGCCAGCAGTTTAGAGGGACAGGGGGTGGATGGCTACACCTTC. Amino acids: CASSLEGQGVDGYTF.

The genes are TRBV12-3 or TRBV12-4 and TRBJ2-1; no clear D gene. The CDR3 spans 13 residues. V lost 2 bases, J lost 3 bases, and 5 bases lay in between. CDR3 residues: CASSLTDYNEQFF. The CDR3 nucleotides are TGTGCCAGCAGTTTAACAGACTACAATGAGCAGTTCTTC.

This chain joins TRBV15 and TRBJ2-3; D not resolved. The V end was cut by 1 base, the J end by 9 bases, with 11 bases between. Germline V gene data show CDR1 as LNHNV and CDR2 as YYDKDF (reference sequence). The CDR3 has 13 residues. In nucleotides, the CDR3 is TGTGCCACCAGCAGAGGGAGTCCTGGCACGCAGTATTTT. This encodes CATSRGSPGTQYF.

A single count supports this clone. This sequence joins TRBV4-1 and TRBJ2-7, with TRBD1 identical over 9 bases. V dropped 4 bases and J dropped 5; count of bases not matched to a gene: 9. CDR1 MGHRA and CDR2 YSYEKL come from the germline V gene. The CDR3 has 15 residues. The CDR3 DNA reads TGCGCCAGCAGCCCATCTCCGGGACAGGGCAACGAGCAGTACTTC. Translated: CASSPSPGQGNEQYF.

In DNA form, the CDR3 reads TGTGCCAGCAGGTCAGGACAGAAAACCTATAATTCACCCCTCCACTTT. Amino acid sequence: CASRSGQKTYNSPLHF. The V call is TRBV6-6, the J call TRBJ1-6, with D possibly matching TRBD1 (6 bases). The V and J ends lost 6 bases and 2 bases respectively, with 14 bases between them. The germline V gene encodes CDR1 MNHNY and CDR2 SVGAGI (reference sequence). The CDR3 is made up of 16 amino acids.